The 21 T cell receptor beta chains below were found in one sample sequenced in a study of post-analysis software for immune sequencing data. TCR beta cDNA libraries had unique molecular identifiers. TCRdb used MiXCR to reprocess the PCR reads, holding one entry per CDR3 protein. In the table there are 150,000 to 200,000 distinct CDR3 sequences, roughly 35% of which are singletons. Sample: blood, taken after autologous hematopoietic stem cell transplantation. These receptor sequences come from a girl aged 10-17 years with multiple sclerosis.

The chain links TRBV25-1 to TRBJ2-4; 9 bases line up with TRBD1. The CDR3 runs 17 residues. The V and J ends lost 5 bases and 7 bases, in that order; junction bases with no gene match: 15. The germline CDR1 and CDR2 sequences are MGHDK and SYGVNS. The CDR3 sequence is CASSLTGTGLRGNIQYF. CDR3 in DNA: TGTGCCAGCAGTCTAACCGGGACAGGGCTTAGAGGCAACATTCAGTACTTC.

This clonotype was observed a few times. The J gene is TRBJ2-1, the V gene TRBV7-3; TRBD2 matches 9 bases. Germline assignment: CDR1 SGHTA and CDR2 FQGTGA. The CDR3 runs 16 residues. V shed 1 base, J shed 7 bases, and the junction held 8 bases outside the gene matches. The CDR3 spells CASSLIAGAPLNEQFF. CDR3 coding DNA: TGTGCCAGCAGCTTAATAGCGGGAGCTCCTTTGAATGAGCAGTTCTTC.

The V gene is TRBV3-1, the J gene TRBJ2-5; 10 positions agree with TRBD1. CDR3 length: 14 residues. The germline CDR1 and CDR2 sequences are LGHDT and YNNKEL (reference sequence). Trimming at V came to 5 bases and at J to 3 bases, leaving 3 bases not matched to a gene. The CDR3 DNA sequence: TGTGCCAGCAGCGGGACAGGGGCTAAAGAGACCCAGTACTTC. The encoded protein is CASSGTGAKETQYF.

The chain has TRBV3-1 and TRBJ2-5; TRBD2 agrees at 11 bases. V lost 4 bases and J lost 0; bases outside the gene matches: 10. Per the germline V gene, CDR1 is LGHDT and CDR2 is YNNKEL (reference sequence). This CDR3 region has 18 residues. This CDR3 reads CASSLMGLAEPYQETQYF. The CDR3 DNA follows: TGTGCCAGCAGCCTGATGGGACTAGCGGAGCCGTACCAAGAGACCCAGTACTTC.

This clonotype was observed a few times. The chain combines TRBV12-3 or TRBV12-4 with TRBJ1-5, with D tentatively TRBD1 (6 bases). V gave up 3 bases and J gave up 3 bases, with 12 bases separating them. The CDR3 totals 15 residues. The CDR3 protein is CASSLTGAPNQPQHF. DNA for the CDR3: TGTGCCAGCAGTTTGACAGGTGCCCCCAATCAGCCCCAGCATTTT.

DNA of the CDR3: TGTGCCTGGACCTTACAGGGTGGGGCTGGCTACACCTTC. Translated: CAWTLQGGAGYTF. The chain links TRBV30 to TRBJ1-2; TRBD1 might be the D (6 bases). CDR1 is GTSNPN, CDR2 SVGIG, per germline (reference sequence). Trimming pared 4 bases from V and 7 bases from J, leaving 16 bases between. This CDR3 spans 13 amino acids.

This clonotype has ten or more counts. The CDR3 nucleotides are TGTGCCAGCAGCTTAGCAGGATCCCACGAGCAGTACTTC. Amino acids: CASSLAGSHEQYF. The V gene is TRBV11-3, the J gene TRBJ2-7; D is uncertain. The CDR3 sequence is 13 residues long. Germline CDR1 SGHNT, CDR2 YENEEA. Trimming removed 1 base from V and 5 bases from J, with 9 bases in between. Together with reference TRBV11-3 and TRBJ2-7, the CDR3 gives the full variable domain: EAGVVQSPRYKIIEKKQPVAFWCNPISGHNTLYWYLQNLGQGPELLIRYENEEAVDDSQLPKDRFSAERLKGVDSTLKIQPAELGDSAVYLCASSLAGSHEQYFGPGTRLTVT.

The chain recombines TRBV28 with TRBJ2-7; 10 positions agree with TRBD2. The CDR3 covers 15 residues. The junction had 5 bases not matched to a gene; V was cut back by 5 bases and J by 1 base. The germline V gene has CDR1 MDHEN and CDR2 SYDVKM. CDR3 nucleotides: TGTGCCAGCAGTGCTAGCGGGAGAGCATCCTACGAGCAGTACTTC. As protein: CASSASGRASYEQYF.

The CDR3 nucleotides are TGCAGCGCCCCATGGAGCGACTTAAACCAAGAGACCCAGTACTTC. Protein product: CSAPWSDLNQETQYF. V is TRBV29-1 and J is TRBJ2-5, with unresolved D. Trimming cost V 7 bases and J 0 bases, with 18 bases left between them. Germline CDR1 reads SQVTM; CDR2 reads ANQGSEA. The CDR3 runs to 15 residues.

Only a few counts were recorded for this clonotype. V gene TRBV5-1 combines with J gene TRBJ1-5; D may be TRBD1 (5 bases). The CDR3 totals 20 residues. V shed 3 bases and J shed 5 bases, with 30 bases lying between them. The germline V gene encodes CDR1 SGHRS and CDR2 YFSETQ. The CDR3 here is CASSSYDEEGPTVRYQPQHF. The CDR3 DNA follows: TGCGCCAGCAGCTCGTACGACGAGGAGGGGCCAACGGTGAGGTATCAGCCCCAGCATTTT.

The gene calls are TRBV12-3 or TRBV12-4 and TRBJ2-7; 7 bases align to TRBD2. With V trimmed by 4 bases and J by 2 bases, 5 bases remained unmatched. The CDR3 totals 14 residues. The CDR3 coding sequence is TGTGCCAGCAGTTCGGATGCGGGGGCCTACGAGCAGTACTTC. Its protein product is CASSSDAGAYEQYF.

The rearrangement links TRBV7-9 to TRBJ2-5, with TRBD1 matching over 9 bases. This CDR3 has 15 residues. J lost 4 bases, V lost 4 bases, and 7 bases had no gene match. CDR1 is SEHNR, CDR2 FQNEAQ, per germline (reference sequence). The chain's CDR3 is CASSSRDRDRETQYF. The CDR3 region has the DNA TGTGCCAGCAGCTCCCGGGACAGGGACCGAGAGACCCAGTACTTC.

CDR3 coding DNA: TGTGCCAGCAGCTCAGGGACAGGGTACCAAGATACGCAGTATTTT. It codes for CASSSGTGYQDTQYF. The chain joins TRBV27 to TRBJ2-3; TRBD1 matches at 9 bases. The V segment lost 6 bases and the J segment 5 bases; nucleotides outside the gene matches: 9. The CDR3 length is 15 residues. From germline, CDR1 is MNHEY and CDR2 SMNVEV (reference sequence).

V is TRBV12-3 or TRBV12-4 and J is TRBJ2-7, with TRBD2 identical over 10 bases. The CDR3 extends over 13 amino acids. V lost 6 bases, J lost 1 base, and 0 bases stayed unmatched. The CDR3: CASRLAGSYEQYF. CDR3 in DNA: TGTGCCAGCAGACTAGCGGGGTCCTACGAGCAGTACTTC.

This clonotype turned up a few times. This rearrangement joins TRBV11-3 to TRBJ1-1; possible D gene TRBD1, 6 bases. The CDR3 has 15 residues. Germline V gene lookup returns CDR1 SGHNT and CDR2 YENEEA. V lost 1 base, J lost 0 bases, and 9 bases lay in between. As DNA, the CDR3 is TGTGCCAGCAGCTTAGGGGGGACACTGAACACTGAAGCTTTCTTT. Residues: CASSLGGTLNTEAFF.

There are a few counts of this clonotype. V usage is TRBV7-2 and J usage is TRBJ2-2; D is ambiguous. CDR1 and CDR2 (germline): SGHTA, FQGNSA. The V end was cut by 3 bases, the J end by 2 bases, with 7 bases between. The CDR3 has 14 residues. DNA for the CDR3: TGTGCCAGCAGCTTTGGGAAAAACACCGGGGAGCTGTTTTTT. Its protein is CASSFGKNTGELFF.

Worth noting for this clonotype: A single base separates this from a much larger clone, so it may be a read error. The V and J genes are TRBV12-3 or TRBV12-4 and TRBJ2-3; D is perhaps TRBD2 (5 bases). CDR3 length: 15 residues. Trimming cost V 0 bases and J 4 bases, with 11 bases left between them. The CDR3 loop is CASSLAGVGPDTQYF. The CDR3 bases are TGTGCCAGCAGTTTAGCGGGAGTCGGCCCAGATACGCAGTATTTT.

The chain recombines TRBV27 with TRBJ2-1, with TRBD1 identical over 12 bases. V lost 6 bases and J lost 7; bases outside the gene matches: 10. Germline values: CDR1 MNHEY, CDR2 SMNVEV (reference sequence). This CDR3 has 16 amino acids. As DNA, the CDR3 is TGTGCCAGCAGCCGCATTCCGGGACAGGGGGCAAATGAGCAGTTCTTC. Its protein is CASSRIPGQGANEQFF.

CDR3 sequence reads: CSARTETQYF. Written as DNA, the CDR3 is TGCAGTGCTAGAACGGAGACCCAGTACTTC. The gene calls are TRBV20-1 and TRBJ2-5, with D unclear. Germline V gives CDR1 DFQATT, CDR2 SNEGSKA (reference sequence). V was cut by 2 bases and J by 5 bases, with 3 bases left in between. This CDR3 comprises 10 residues.

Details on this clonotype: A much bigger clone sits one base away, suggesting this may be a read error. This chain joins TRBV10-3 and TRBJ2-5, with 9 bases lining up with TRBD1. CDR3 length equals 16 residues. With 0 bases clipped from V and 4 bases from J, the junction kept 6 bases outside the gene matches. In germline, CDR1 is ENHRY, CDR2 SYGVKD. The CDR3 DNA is TGTGCCATCAGTGAGTCCCGCGGGACAGGGTCAGAGACCCAGTACTTC. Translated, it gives CAISESRGTGSETQYF.

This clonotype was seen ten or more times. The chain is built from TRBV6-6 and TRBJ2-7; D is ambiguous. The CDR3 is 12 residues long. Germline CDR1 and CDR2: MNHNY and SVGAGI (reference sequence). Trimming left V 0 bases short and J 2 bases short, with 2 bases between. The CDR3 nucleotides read TGTGCCAGCAGTTACTCCCCCTACGAGCAGTACTTC. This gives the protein CASSYSPYEQYF.